This is a list of T cell receptor beta chains from one sample in a study of CD8+CD57+ T cells in acquired aplastic anemia. TCRdb analysed the reads with MiXCR anew, one entry per CDR3 protein. Of 150,000 to 200,000 distinct CDR3 sequences in the sample, 64% were seen once. Sequencing was performed on sorted CD4+, CD8+, or CD8+CD57+ T cells (not recorded which) from PBMCs. The receptors here all came from a human donor with severe aplastic anemia or a healthy control (not recorded which). The CDR3 runs from the conserved cysteine through the conserved F or W.

TRBV7-2	TRBJ1-4	CASSLSRTGKLFF
TRBV2	TRBJ1-6	CASSGRDYNSPLHF
TRBV24-1	TRBJ1-3	CATSDARGTGNTIYF
TRBV19	TRBJ1-1	CASSIGLTRTEAFF
TRBV10-3	TRBJ2-1	CAISKGTASTDTQFF
TRBV10-3	TRBJ2-7	CARDPSSYEQYF
TRBV19	TRBJ2-1	CASRFSGTGYNEQFF
TRBV20-1	TRBJ2-3	CSARETSGTDTQYF
TRBV7-3	TRBJ2-7	CASSFGRNYEQYF
TRBV29-1	TRBJ1-6	CSARGAGSSYNSPLHF
TRBV5-1	TRBJ1-3	CASSLAPGGYGNTIYF
TRBV11-2	TRBJ2-7	CASSVGLVSEQYF
TRBV24-1	TRBJ1-2	CATSGSPNYGYTF
TRBV29-1	TRBJ2-5	CSVDSGQQETQYF
TRBV24-1	TRBJ2-1	CATSMDNEQFF
TRBV20-1	TRBJ1-1	CSARDSGNTEAFF
TRBV7-2	TRBJ2-3	CASSLGDRGRTDTQYF
TRBV2	TRBJ2-7	CASSETSGSGEQYF
TRBV5-1	TRBJ2-7	CASSLAGGAFYEQYF
TRBV11-3	TRBJ2-2	CASSPGGRGTGELFF
TRBV12-3/TRBV12-4	TRBJ2-1	CASSLTKQFF
TRBV2	TRBJ2-3	CASSLSGTADTQYF
TRBV14	TRBJ2-7	CASSSVRESYEQYF
TRBV7-9	TRBJ1-2	CASTLRDRDFHGYTF
TRBV10-3	TRBJ2-7	CAITETGTTYEQYF
TRBV7-9	TRBJ2-7	CASSSTRDVPYEQYF
TRBV25-1	TRBJ2-7	CASSARPETGDHERYF
TRBV10-3	TRBJ2-7	CAIGVEQYF
TRBV2	TRBJ1-3	CASSDLQGSGNTIYF
TRBV5-1	TRBJ1-1	CASSRQTENTEAFF
TRBV9	TRBJ2-3	CASSKIITDTQYF
TRBV7-9	TRBJ2-5	CASSRDGETQYF
TRBV5-1	TRBJ1-6	CASSLAVTALHF
TRBV5-1	TRBJ2-7	CASSRQDSDYEQYF
TRBV24-1	TRBJ2-2	CATRDPTGELFF
TRBV7-6	TRBJ2-5	CASSSPLGDRLMTQYF
TRBV12-3/TRBV12-4	TRBJ2-5	CASTSGRGSAETQYF
TRBV19	TRBJ2-7	CASSDRDWDQEQYF
TRBV6-5	TRBJ2-7	CASSYFTNYEQYF
TRBV20-1	TRBJ2-1	CSASTGTTVGNEQFF
TRBV11-1	TRBJ2-5	CASSLVKSASGKETQYF
TRBV20-1	TRBJ2-7	CSASRRGTSGGMAYEQYF
TRBV12-3/TRBV12-4	TRBJ1-1	CASTRTGYYTEAFF
TRBV5-1	TRBJ2-7	CASSAGTSAYYEQYF
TRBV12-3/TRBV12-4	TRBJ2-1	CASTSFGEQFF
TRBV7-2	TRBJ1-1	CASSLSGPNTEAFF
TRBV7-9	TRBJ2-2	CASSLGTANTGELFF
TRBV20-1	TRBJ2-7	CSASYSSYEQYF
TRBV14	TRBJ2-1	CASSQGGGIYNEQFF
TRBV2	TRBJ2-5	CAGSRLAVQQEIQYF
TRBV14	TRBJ2-2	CARRGGGRGNGRTGELFF
TRBV2	TRBJ2-7	CASTTGAPTGEQYF
TRBV12-3/TRBV12-4	TRBJ2-7	CASSPEGLAGGYEQYF
TRBV29-1	TRBJ1-3	CSASGNTIYF
TRBV7-2	TRBJ2-3	CASSRGPGEDTQYF
TRBV6-1	TRBJ2-7	CASSETDGGQDRAYEQYF
TRBV20-1	TRBJ2-5	CSVGRSETQYF
TRBV2	TRBJ2-7	CASSSDRYEQYF
TRBV7-9	TRBJ1-2	CASSLQGQGAPYGYTF